This T cell receptor beta chain was obtained from a study of OX40 agonist ivuxolimab in advanced cancers. Data came from immunoSEQ multiplex PCR; TCRdb stores just in-frame clones and leaves some out. This table has 94,000 or so clones, 70% to 85% appearing once. Findings and limits, study-wide: Also present in some nonresponders was a low level of normalized T-cell clonal expansion.

This clone has a handful of counts. Its antigen is as yet unknown. A read error is likely, as this CDR3 ends without the conserved phenylalanine or tryptophan. The DNA is left out, because the CDR3 cannot be placed on it with certainty; the CDR3 is given as TCRdb lists it. Germline CDR1 and CDR2: MGHRA and YSYEKL. Inclusive of both ends, the CDR3 amounts to 8 amino acids. This sample comprised CD4+ or CD8+ T cells sorted from blood, obtained in a trial of the OX40 agonist ivuxolimab. The sequence came from an adult with an advanced solid tumor such as melanoma, head and neck, liver or kidney cancer. This chain links TRBV4-1 with TRBJ2-7. The CDR3 sequence is CASSQVPC.